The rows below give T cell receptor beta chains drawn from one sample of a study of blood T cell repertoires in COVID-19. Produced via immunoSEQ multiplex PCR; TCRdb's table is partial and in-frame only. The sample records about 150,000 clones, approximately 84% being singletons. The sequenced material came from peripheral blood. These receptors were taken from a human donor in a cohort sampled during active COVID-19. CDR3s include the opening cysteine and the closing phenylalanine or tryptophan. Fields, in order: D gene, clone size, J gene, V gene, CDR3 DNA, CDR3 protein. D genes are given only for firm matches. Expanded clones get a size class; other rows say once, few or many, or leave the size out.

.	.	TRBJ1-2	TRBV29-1	TGCAGCGTTTACGTGGGCAGCTATGGCTACACCTTC	CSVYVGSYGYTF
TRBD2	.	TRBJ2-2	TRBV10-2	TGCGCCAGCAGTAGGGGACTAGCGGGAGTGATGCCCGGGGAGCTGTTTTTT	CASSRGLAGVMPGELFF
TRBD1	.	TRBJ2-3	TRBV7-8	TGTGCCAGCAGCTTAAGGGACAGGGCACTGGCAGATACGCAGTATTTT	CASSLRDRALADTQYF
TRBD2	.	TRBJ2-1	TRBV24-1	TGTGCCACCAGTGGTGGCGGGAGAGGTGAGCAGTTCTTC	CATSGGGRGEQFF
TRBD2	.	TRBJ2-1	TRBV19	TGTGCCTCGACCGGCGGAAAAGCGGGAGGGCCTTACAATGAGCAGTTCTTC	CASTGGKAGGPYNEQFF
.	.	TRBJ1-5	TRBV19	TGTGCCAGTAGTCTCACGACAGCCTACAATCAGCCCCAGCATTTT	CASSLTTAYNQPQHF
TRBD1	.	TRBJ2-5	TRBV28	TGTGCCAGCCGGACAGGGGTTGAGACCCAGTACTTC	CASRTGVETQYF
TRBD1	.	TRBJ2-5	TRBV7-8	TGTGCCAGCAGCTTAGGGCGACAGGGGATGGGCGAGACCCAGTACTTC	CASSLGRQGMGETQYF
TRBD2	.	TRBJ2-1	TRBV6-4	TGTGCCAGCAAGTTCGATAGCGGGAACGTTGAGCAGTTCTTC	CASKFDSGNVEQFF
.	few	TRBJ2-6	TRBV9	TGTGCCAGCAGTGTGGGACATCAAATTTCTGGGGCCAACGTCCTGACTTTC	CASSVGHQISGANVLTF
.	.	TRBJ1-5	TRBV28	TGTGCCAGCAGTTTAAGTGTGGGGGGTCAGCCCCAGCATTTT	CASSLSVGGQPQHF
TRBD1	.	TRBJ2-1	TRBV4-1	TGCGCCAGCAGCCAAGTAAAAAGGACAGGGCTCTATGAGCAGTTCTTC	CASSQVKRTGLYEQFF
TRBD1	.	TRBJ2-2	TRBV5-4	TGTGCCAGCAGCATCCCCGGGACAGGGGGCGGGGAGCTGTTTTTT	CASSIPGTGGGELFF
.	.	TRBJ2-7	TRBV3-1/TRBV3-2	TGTGCCAGCAGCCAAGAACGGCCGGACATTGCCTACGAGCAGTACTTC	CASSQERPDIAYEQYF
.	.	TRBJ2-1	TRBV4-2	TGTGCCAGCAGCCAAGAAGGGGGGGGAGGAGGCTACAATGAGCAGTTCTTC	CASSQEGGGGGYNEQFF
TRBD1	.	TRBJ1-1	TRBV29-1	TGCAGCGCTATGACAGGGTTGACTGAAGCTTTCTTT	CSAMTGLTEAFF
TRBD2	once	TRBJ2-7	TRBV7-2	TGTGCCAGCACTCTCACGGGAGGTCTCGAGCAGTACTTC	CASTLTGGLEQYF
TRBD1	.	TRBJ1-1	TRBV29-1	TGCAGCCTTCGGACAGGGGGGACCACTGAAGCTTTCTTT	CSLRTGGTTEAFF
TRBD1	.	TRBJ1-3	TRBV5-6	TGTGCCAGCAGCTGGGGACAGAGCTCTGGAAACACCATATATTTT	CASSWGQSSGNTIYF
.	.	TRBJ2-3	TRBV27	TGTGCCAGCAGTCCTTTTTCCACAGATACGCAGTATTTT	CASSPFSTDTQYF
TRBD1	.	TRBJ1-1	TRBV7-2	TGTGCCAGCAGTTCTACGACAGGGTGGACTGAAGCTTTCTTT	CASSSTTGWTEAFF
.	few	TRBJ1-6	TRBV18	TGTGCCAGCTCACCTGACTGGAATAATTCACCCCTCCACTTT	CASSPDWNNSPLHF
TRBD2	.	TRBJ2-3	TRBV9	TGTGCCAGCAGTATACTAGCGGGAGGTTTAGATACGCAGTATTTT	CASSILAGGLDTQYF
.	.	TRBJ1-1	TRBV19	TGTGCCAGTAGTATAGACGGGCGTGGAGGTTTCTTT	CASSIDGRGGFF
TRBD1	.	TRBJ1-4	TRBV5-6	TGTGCCAGCAGCCTGAGACAGGGAAGAACGGCTAATGAAAAACTGTTTTTT	CASSLRQGRTANEKLFF
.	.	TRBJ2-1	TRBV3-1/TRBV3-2	TGTGCCAGCAGCCAGGAGGCGGGCAAGTCCAATGAGCAGTTCTTC	CASSQEAGKSNEQFF
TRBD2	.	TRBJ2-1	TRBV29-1	TGCAGCGTTGATTTCGCGGGAGACGATGAGCAGTTCTTC	CSVDFAGDDEQFF
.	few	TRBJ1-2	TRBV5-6	TGTGCCAGCAGCTTGGACTGGACAGATGGCTACACCTTC	CASSLDWTDGYTF
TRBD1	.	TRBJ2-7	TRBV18	TGTGCCAGCTCATCTGGGTCTAGGACAGGGGACTACGAGCAGTACTTC	CASSSGSRTGDYEQYF
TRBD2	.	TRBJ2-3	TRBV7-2	TGTGCCAGCAGCTCCCTAGCGGGGGGGAGGACAGATACGCAGTATTTT	CASSSLAGGRTDTQYF
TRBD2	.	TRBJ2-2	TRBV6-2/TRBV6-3	TGTGCCAGCAGTCCCCCGAGCGGGAGGGCCCCCGGGGAGCTGTTTTTT	CASSPPSGRAPGELFF
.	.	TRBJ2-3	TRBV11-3	TGTGCCAGCAGCTTAGTTACTACGACAGATACGCAGTATTTT	CASSLVTTTDTQYF